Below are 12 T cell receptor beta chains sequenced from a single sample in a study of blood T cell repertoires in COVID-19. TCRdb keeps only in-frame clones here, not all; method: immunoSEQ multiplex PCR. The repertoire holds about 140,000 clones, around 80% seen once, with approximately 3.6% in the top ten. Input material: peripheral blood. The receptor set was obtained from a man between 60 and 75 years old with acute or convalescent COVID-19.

The CDR3, as DNA: TGTGCCAGCAGCGACCCTGCGAGACAGGGACAAGCTTTCTTT. Its protein product is CASSDPARQGQAFF. The chain couples TRBV6-6 to TRBJ1-1; 7 nucleotides line up with TRBD1. This CDR3 spans 14 amino acids. The V gene end was trimmed by 6 bases and the J gene end by 9 bases; junction bases not matched to a gene: 13. Germline V lookup: CDR1 MNHNY, CDR2 SVGAGI (reference sequence).

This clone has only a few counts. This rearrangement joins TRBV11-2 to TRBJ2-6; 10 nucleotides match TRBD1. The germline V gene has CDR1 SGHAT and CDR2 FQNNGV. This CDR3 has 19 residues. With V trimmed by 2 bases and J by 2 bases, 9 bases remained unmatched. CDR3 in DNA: TGTGCCAGCAGCTTATTAGCGGGACAGGGGACGACTGGGGCCAACGTCCTGACTTTC. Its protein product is CASSLLAGQGTTGANVLTF.

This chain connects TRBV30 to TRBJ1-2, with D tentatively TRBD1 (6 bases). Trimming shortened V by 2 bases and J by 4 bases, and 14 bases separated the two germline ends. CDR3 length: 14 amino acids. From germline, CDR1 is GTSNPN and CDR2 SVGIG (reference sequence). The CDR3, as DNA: TGTGCCTGGAGTCCAGGGGCATTCCTCTATGGCTACACCTTC. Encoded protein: CAWSPGAFLYGYTF. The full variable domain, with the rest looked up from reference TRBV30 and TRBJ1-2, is SQTIHQWPATLVQPVGSPLSLECTVEGTSNPNLYWYRQAAGRGLQLLFYSVGIGQISSEVPQNLSASRPQDRQFILSSKKLLLSDSGFYLCAWSPGAFLYGYTFGSGTRLTVV.

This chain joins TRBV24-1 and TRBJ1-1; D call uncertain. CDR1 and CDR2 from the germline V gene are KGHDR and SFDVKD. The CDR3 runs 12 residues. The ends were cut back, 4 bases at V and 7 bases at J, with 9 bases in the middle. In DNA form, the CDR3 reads TGTGCCACCAGTGACCAGACAAGTGAAGCTTTCTTT. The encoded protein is CATSDQTSEAFF.

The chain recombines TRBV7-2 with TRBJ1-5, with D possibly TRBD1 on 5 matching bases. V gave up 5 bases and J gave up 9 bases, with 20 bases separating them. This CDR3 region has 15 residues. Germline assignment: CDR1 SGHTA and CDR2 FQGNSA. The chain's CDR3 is CASSRGGGGDTPQHF. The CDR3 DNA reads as TGTGCCAGCAGCCGGGGGGGTGGCGGAGATACGCCCCAGCATTTT.

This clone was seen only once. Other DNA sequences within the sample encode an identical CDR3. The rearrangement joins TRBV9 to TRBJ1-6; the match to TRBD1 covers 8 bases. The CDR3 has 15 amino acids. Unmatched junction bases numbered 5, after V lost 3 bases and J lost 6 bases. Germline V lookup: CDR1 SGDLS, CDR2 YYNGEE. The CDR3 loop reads CASSEGTGSNSPLHF. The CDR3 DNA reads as TGTGCCAGCAGCGAGGGGACAGGCTCTAATTCACCCCTCCACTTT.

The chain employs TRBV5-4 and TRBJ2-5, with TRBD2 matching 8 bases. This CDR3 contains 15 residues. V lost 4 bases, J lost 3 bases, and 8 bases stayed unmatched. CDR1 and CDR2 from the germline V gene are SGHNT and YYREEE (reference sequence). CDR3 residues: CASSRGGRLEETQYF. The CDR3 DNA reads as TGTGCCAGCAGCCGCGGGGGGCGGTTAGAAGAGACCCAGTACTTC.

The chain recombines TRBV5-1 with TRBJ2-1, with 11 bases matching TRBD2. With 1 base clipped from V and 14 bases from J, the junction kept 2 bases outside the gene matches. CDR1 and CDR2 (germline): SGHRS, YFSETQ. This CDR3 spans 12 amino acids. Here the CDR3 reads CASSLLAGGEFF. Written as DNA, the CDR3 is TGCGCCAGCAGCTTGTTAGCGGGAGGGGAGTTCTTC. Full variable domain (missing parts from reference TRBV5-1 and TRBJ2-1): KAGVTQTPRYLIKTRGQQVTLSCSPISGHRSVSWYQQTPGQGLQFLFEYFSETQRNKGNFPGRFSGRQFSNSRSEMNVSTLELGDSALYLCASSLLAGGEFFGPGTRLTVL.

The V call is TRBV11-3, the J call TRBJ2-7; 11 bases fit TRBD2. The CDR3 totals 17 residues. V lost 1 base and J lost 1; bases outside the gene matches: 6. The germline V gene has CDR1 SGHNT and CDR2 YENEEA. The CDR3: CASSLGAGTSGSYEQYF. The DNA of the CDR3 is TGTGCCAGCAGCTTAGGGGCCGGGACTAGCGGTTCCTACGAGCAGTACTTC.

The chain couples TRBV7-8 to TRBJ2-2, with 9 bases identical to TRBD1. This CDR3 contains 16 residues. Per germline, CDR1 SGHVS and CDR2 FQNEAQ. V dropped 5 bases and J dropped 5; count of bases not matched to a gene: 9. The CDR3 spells CASSLPPQGATGELFF. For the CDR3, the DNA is TGTGCCAGCAGCCTCCCGCCACAGGGGGCGACCGGGGAGCTGTTTTTT.

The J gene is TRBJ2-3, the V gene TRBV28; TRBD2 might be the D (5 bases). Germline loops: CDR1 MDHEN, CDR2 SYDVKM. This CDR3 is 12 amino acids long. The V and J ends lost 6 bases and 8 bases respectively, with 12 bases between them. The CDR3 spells CASSQSRGTQYF. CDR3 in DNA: TGTGCCAGCAGCCAAAGCCGGGGTACGCAGTATTTT.

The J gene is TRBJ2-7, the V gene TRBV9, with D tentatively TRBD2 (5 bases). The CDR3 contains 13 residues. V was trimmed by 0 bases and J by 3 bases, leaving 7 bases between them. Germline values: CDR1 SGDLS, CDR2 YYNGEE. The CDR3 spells CASSVGSDYEQYF. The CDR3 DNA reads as TGTGCCAGCAGCGTAGGTAGCGACTACGAGCAGTACTTC.